The rows below give T cell receptor beta chains drawn from one sample of a study of T cell repertoires in cytomegalovirus infection. TCRdb processed the reads anew with MiXCR; each CDR3 protein has one entry. The sample shows 700,000 to 900,000 distinct CDR3 sequences, roughly 29% of them seen only once. Their recognized antigens are unknown. This sample comprised cultured CD8+ T cells from PBMCs, obtained from culture after CMV antigen stimulation. Every receptor here comes from a human donor in good health (CMV status not recorded). Some clones in this sample may be carry-over from other donors' samples. Each CDR3 is given without its conserved first and last residue.

>TRBV19|TRBJ1-5
ASSIDDSSNQPQH
>TRBV6-6|TRBJ1-5
ASEDKGQGMLNSNQPQH
>TRBV7-8|TRBJ1-1
ASRWGSEAF
>TRBV7-2|TRBJ1-6
ASSLGHQSSYNSPLH
>TRBV6-5|TRBJ1-1
ASSYSKTPLNTEAF
>TRBV7-3|TRBJ1-6
ASSLDLEGSPLH
>TRBV27|TRBJ1-4
ASSLRQGASRTNEKLF
>TRBV10-3|TRBJ2-1
AIRAPSRGAYNEQF
>TRBV7-6|TRBJ2-1
ASTDGVYNEQF
>TRBV6-8|TRBJ1-6
ASSPGDNSPLH
>TRBV12-3/TRBV12-4|TRBJ1-2
ASSSRTYTVVYGYT
>TRBV10-3|TRBJ2-1
AISGFTGGYYNEQF
>TRBV29-1|TRBJ2-7
SVEGISDSTRGQY
>TRBV19|TRBJ2-7
ASSILGTGAYEQY
>TRBV27|TRBJ1-2
ASSFDWQSNYGYT
>TRBV2|TRBJ1-2
ASTGAGYT
>TRBV7-6|TRBJ2-5
ASSLAPGETQY
>TRBV7-6|TRBJ1-2
ASSEGGGLNGYT
>TRBV19|TRBJ2-5
ASSTGTSGGAGETQY
>TRBV19|TRBJ1-1
ASSGHRGFTEAF
>TRBV7-9|TRBJ2-7
ASSLASGNEQY
>TRBV7-6|TRBJ1-1
ASSPGTGVSTEAF
>TRBV28|TRBJ1-1
ASSPETPMNTEAF
>TRBV20-1|TRBJ2-1
SARGPGGATYNEQF
>TRBV7-6|TRBJ2-2
ASSPRQYNTGELF
>TRBV7-9|TRBJ1-2
ASSNGTGFGGYT
>TRBV7-2|TRBJ1-1
ASFPSGRMNTEAF
>TRBV7-9|TRBJ2-5
ASSLVGHQETQY
>TRBV9|TRBJ1-1
ASSEQDRGLPMDTEAF
>TRBV4-1|TRBJ2-2
ASSPYVTSGGTNTGELF
>TRBV20-1|TRBJ1-4
SALRTREKLF
>TRBV4-3|TRBJ2-3
ASSQGGLAGYTSTDTQY
>TRBV6-5|TRBJ1-1
ASNPGRRNTEAF
>TRBV6-5|TRBJ1-2
ASSYDNSGYT
>TRBV7-9|TRBJ2-7
ASSFSGQNYEQY
>TRBV19|TRBJ2-2
ASSIDRGQWNTGELF
>TRBV29-1|TRBJ1-1
SVWDRGNTEAF
>TRBV27|TRBJ2-2
ASSISRMVPDGPNTGELF
>TRBV6-5|TRBJ2-7
ASSYGRGGYEQY
>TRBV11-3|TRBJ2-1
ASSKFGTGVFNEQF
>TRBV7-4|TRBJ1-2
ASSSGLQGAKGYT
>TRBV12-3/TRBV12-4|TRBJ2-3
ASSSRTGGADTQY
>TRBV12-3/TRBV12-4|TRBJ2-2
ASSKDTGELF
>TRBV7-9|TRBJ2-1
ASSPRTRGKYNEQF
>TRBV7-7|TRBJ2-1
ASSPAGMNSYNEQF
>TRBV29-1|TRBJ2-3
SVEDLPQIRDTDTQY
>TRBV19|TRBJ2-3
ASSIAGGGNADTQY
>TRBV6-5|TRBJ1-1
ASSYVQGHTEAF
>TRBV6-1|TRBJ2-5
ASSEASSRGTPPPKGTQY
>TRBV5-6|TRBJ2-2
ASSLGRQGADGLTGELF
>TRBV7-6|TRBJ2-1
ASSSFGGGTPKNEQF
>TRBV7-6|TRBJ1-6
ASSLGPNSPLH
>TRBV19|TRBJ2-7
ASSPRTGVWYEQY
>TRBV5-6|TRBJ2-2
ASSGRTGGGIGELF
>TRBV7-3|TRBJ2-3
ASSSTDRSTDTQY
>TRBV7-8|TRBJ1-1
ASSKDSTEAF
>TRBV19|TRBJ1-5
ASSIEPGQGIQPQH
>TRBV25-1|TRBJ2-3
ASSEFGRGARTDTQY
>TRBV6-5|TRBJ2-5
ASMLSGGTQY